The T cell receptor beta chain under discussion was sequenced for a study of T cell repertoires in cytomegalovirus infection. Overall study context: HLA-C-restricted CMV epitopes, recently identified, and well-studied HLA-B-restricted ones were used by the study. General study points: It was HLA-C-restricted CMV-specific TCR beta clonotypes that dominated the response ex vivo.

The germline V and J ends were trimmed by 1 base and 0 bases, with 10 bases remaining between them. CDR1 SGHVS and CDR2 FQNEAQ come from the germline V gene. The CDR3 contains 17 residues. MiXCR, run by TCRdb on the reads, gives a single entry per CDR3 protein. The data show 900,000 to 950,000 distinct CDR3 sequences, less than 35% seen once. This clonotype was seen at least ten times. Antigen unknown. Sequenced material: cultured CD8+ T cells from PBMCs, taken from culture after CMV antigen stimulation. The chain combines TRBV7-8 with TRBJ1-6; D not certain. The TCR was taken from a human donor in good health (CMV status not recorded). Some clones in this sample may be carry-over from other donors' samples. The chain's CDR3 is CASSLGVASSYNSPLHF. The CDR3 DNA reads as TGTGCCAGCAGCTTAGGGGTCGCGAGCTCCTATAATTCACCCCTCCACTTT.